The next 6 T cell receptor beta chains were all read from a single sample in a study of blood T cell repertoires in COVID-19. TCRdb keeps only in-frame clones here, not all; method: immunoSEQ multiplex PCR. The sample comprises under 300,000 clones, approximately 80% of which are singletons, and over 5.5% rests with the top ten. Specimen: peripheral blood. These receptors were taken from a woman aged 60 to 75 with active or convalescent COVID-19.

The rearrangement uses TRBV11-2 and TRBJ1-5; TRBD1 might be the D (5 bases). The CDR3 has 16 residues. V lost 2 bases and J lost 5, with 16 bases in between. CDR1 SGHAT and CDR2 FQNNGV come from the germline V gene. CDR3 sequence: CASSLNSAGHDQPQHF. DNA for the CDR3: TGTGCCAGCAGCTTAAATTCGGCAGGGCACGATCAGCCCCAGCATTTT.

This clone was counted between two and nine times. This chain links TRBV5-6 with TRBJ2-7; the match to TRBD1 covers 7 bases. This CDR3 comprises 14 residues. CDR1 is SGHDT, CDR2 YYEEEE, per germline. V was clipped by 4 bases and J by 2 bases; unmatched bases: 6. Here the CDR3 reads CASSRAGTAYEQYV. The CDR3 DNA reads as TGTGCCAGCAGCCGAGCAGGGACAGCCTACGAGCAGTACGTC.

This clone appeared once. The chain has TRBV24-1 and TRBJ2-3; TRBD1 might be the D (6 bases). V was clipped by 0 bases and J by 3 bases, with 9 bases between them. The CDR3 contains 15 residues. Germline V gene lookup returns CDR1 KGHDR and CDR2 SFDVKD. The CDR3 DNA follows: TGTGCCACCAGTGATTTGGTGACAGGAACAGATACGCAGTATTTT. This gives the protein CATSDLVTGTDTQYF.

The chain carries TRBV6-6 and TRBJ1-2; no clear D gene. The V gene's germline CDR1 is MNHNY and CDR2 SVGAGI (reference sequence). V was shortened by 5 bases and J by 6 bases, with 4 bases between the two germline ends. The CDR3 is 10 residues long. CDR3 in amino acids: CASSLDGYTF. The CDR3 DNA sequence: TGTGCCAGCAGTCTAGATGGCTACACCTTC.

As concerns this clone: Distinct nucleotide sequences in the sample also encode this CDR3. The chain joins TRBV9 to TRBJ2-5; TRBD2 aligns across 7 bases. The V segment lost 2 bases and the J segment 0 bases; nucleotides outside the gene matches: 4. This CDR3 spans 15 amino acids. Per germline, CDR1 SGDLS and CDR2 YYNGEE. In DNA, the CDR3 is TGTGCCAGCAGCGTGGCGCTAGCGGACCAAGAGACCCAGTACTTC. Translation gives CASSVALADQETQYF.

The V gene is TRBV29-1, the J gene TRBJ1-2; 7 nucleotides match TRBD1. CDR3 length: 14 amino acids. Germline CDR1 and CDR2: SQVTM and ANQGSEA. The V gene end was trimmed by 3 bases and the J gene end by 0 bases; junction bases not matched to a gene: 4. The CDR3 nucleotides read TGCAGCGTTGATTCCGGGACAGCTAACTATGGCTACACCTTC. It specifies CSVDSGTANYGYTF.